These 13 T cell receptor beta chains came from one sample sequenced in a study of somatic mutations in cytotoxic T cells in rheumatoid arthritis. TCRdb keeps only in-frame clones here, not all; method: immunoSEQ multiplex PCR. This sample has tens of thousands of clones; around nine tenths occur once, and the top ten carry less than 9.5%. The specimen was CD8+ T cells sorted from blood. The origin of the receptors is an adult with rheumatoid arthritis.

V usage is TRBV7-2 and J usage is TRBJ2-7, with 8 bases aligning to TRBD2. Trimming removed 1 base from V and 4 bases from J; junction bases left unmatched: 3. The CDR3 consists of 14 residues. The germline V gene has CDR1 SGHTA and CDR2 FQGNSA. The DNA for the CDR3 is TGTGCCAGCAGCTTAGTAGCGGGGTCGTACGAGCAGTACTTC. This encodes CASSLVAGSYEQYF.

This chain joins TRBV27 and TRBJ2-5; TRBD2 is a possible D gene (6 bases). Trimming pared 4 bases from V and 2 bases from J, leaving 14 bases between. Germline loops: CDR1 MNHEY, CDR2 SMNVEV (reference sequence). CDR3 length equals 15 residues. The CDR3 DNA reads TGTGCCAGCAGTTCCATCGGCGGGGATCAAGAGACCCAGTACTTC. Encoded protein: CASSSIGGDQETQYF.

This rearrangement joins TRBV9 to TRBJ2-3, with TRBD2 identical over 12 bases. The CDR3 is 17 residues long. The trim removed 4 bases at V and 2 bases at J, leaving 8 bases unmatched. CDR1 and CDR2 (germline): SGDLS, YYNGEE. The CDR3 spells CASSTRTSGDFTDTQYF. CDR3 DNA sequence: TGTGCCAGCAGCACCCGGACTAGCGGGGACTTCACAGATACGCAGTATTTT.

The chain is built from TRBV4-1 and TRBJ1-1; TRBD1 matches at 7 bases. Trimming took 1 base from V and 4 from J; bases not matched to a gene: 18. The CDR3 sequence is 19 residues long. Per germline, CDR1 MGHRA and CDR2 YSYEKL. The CDR3 loop is CASSQGAQGIDSSSTEAFF. The CDR3 DNA is TGCGCCAGCAGCCAAGGGGCACAGGGGATCGATAGCTCTAGCACTGAAGCTTTCTTT.

V and J are TRBV27 and TRBJ1-2; the match to TRBD1 covers 10 bases. CDR1 MNHEY and CDR2 SMNVEV come from the germline V gene (reference sequence). J was trimmed by 2 bases and V by 4 bases; bases with no gene match: 1. The length of the CDR3 is 14 residues. CDR3 nucleotide sequence: TGTGCCAGCAGTTGGGACAGGGGAAACTATGGCTACACCTTC. The encoded protein is CASSWDRGNYGYTF.

This clone was found a few times. The genes are TRBV6-5 and TRBJ1-1; D unresolved. V dropped 7 bases and J dropped 1 base, with 10 bases sitting between them. This CDR3 contains 13 residues. The germline CDR1 and CDR2 sequences are MNHEY and SVGAGI. CDR3 protein: CASTWKGNTEAFF. CDR3 nucleotide sequence: TGTGCCAGCACCTGGAAGGGGAACACTGAAGCTTTCTTT.

The chain is built from TRBV7-2 and TRBJ2-5; perhaps TRBD2 as D (6 bases). The ends were cut back, 0 bases at V and 0 bases at J, with 20 bases in the middle. The CDR3 has 19 residues. Germline assignment: CDR1 SGHTA and CDR2 FQGNSA. The CDR3 DNA follows: TGTGCCAGCAGCTTAGCGGTTTTTGGGGGGATCGCGTACCAAGAGACCCAGTACTTC. It codes for CASSLAVFGGIAYQETQYF.

This chain links TRBV9 with TRBJ2-2, with D possibly TRBD1 on 5 matching bases. From germline, CDR1 is SGDLS and CDR2 YYNGEE. The CDR3 has 13 residues. The V end lost 4 bases, the J end lost 8 bases, and 12 bases lay between the germline ends. The CDR3 here is CASSPSGAGELFF. The DNA for the CDR3 is TGTGCCAGCAGCCCCTCTGGGGCTGGGGAGCTGTTTTTT.

Points on this clone: At one end, the junction sequence differs from germline, possibly due to a read error. The chain employs TRBV4-1 and TRBJ2-1, with a tentative D call TRBD2 (7 bases). This CDR3 region has 15 residues. CDR1 is MGHRA, CDR2 YSYEKL, per germline. The CDR3 sequence: CASSQVLRGRDEQFF. DNA of the CDR3: TGCGCCAGCAGTCAAGTTTTGCGGGGGCGGGATGAGCAGTTCTTC.

This sequence joins TRBV6-1 and TRBJ2-7, with D unclear. This CDR3 contains 15 residues. V was trimmed by 2 bases and J by 7 bases, leaving 18 bases between them. Germline V gene data show CDR1 as MNHNS and CDR2 as SASEGT. CDR3 DNA sequence: TGTGCCAGCAGTGAACCGGGCTCTTATGCTTGGGAGCAGTACTTC. This encodes CASSEPGSYAWEQYF.

The rearrangement links TRBV10-2 to TRBJ2-7, with 8 bases aligning to TRBD1. V shed 4 bases, J shed 2 bases, and the junction held 1 base outside the gene matches. The CDR3 sequence is 13 residues long. Germline CDR1 reads WSHSY; CDR2 reads SAAADI. Here the CDR3 reads CASSATGAYEQYF. CDR3 nucleotide sequence: TGCGCCAGCAGTGCGACAGGGGCCTACGAGCAGTACTTC.

V usage is TRBV30 and J usage is TRBJ2-5; the D gene is possibly TRBD2 (6 bases). V was clipped by 0 bases and J by 3 bases, with 14 bases between them. The CDR3 has 15 amino acids. Germline CDR1 reads GTSNPN; CDR2 reads SVGIG (reference sequence). The CDR3 bases are TGTGCCTGGAGTGTACGGCCTCGGGGGAAAGAGACCCAGTACTTC. Protein: CAWSVRPRGKETQYF. Full variable domain (remainder filled in from reference TRBV30 and TRBJ2-5): SQTIHQWPATLVQPVGSPLSLECTVEGTSNPNLYWYRQAAGRGLQLLFYSVGIGQISSEVPQNLSASRPQDRQFILSSKKLLLSDSGFYLCAWSVRPRGKETQYFGPGTRLLVL.

The chain joins TRBV2 to TRBJ1-1, with unresolved D. The V gene's germline CDR1 is SNHLY and CDR2 FYNNEI. Trimming shortened V by 2 bases and J by 2 bases, and 6 bases separated the two germline ends. This CDR3 spans 13 amino acids. Here the CDR3 reads CASSEWVNTEAFF. The DNA of the CDR3 is TGTGCCAGCAGTGAATGGGTTAACACTGAAGCTTTCTTT.